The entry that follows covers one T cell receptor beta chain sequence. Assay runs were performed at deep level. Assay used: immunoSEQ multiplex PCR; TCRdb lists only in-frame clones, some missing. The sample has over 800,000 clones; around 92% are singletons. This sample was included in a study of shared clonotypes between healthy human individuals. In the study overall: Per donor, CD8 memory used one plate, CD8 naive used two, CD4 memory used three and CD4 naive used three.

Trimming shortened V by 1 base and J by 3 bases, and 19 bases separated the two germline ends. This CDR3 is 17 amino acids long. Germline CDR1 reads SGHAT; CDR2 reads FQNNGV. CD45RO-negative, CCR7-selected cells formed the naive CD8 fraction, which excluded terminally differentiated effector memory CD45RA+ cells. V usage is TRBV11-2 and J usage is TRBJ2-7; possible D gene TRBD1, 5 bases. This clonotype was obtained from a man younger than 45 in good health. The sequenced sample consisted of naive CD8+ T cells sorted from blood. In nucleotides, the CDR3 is TGTGCCAGCAGCTTAGGGGCCACAGGAGAAAGGGTCTACGAGCAGTACTTC. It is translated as CASSLGATGERVYEQYF.